This is a list of T cell receptor beta chains from one sample in a study of cytomegalovirus exposure and HLA in healthy donors. The method was immunoSEQ multiplex PCR; TCRdb's version includes in-frame clones alone and lacks a portion of them. The sample has roughly 100,000 clones, about 80% seen once. The sequencing input was PBMCs. Receptors were obtained from a middle-aged man in good health and CMV-seropositive. Each CDR3 is given with its conserved first and last residue. The size of a clone is reported for some rows only, either as once, few or many, or as a class for expanded clones.

CDR3aa | abundance | v_gene
CSVPLGGGSSYGYTF | - | TRBV29-1
CASSLVVAGYEQFF | - | TRBV5-1
CSVGGDGRKTQYF | - | TRBV29-1
CASSLGGQGLDTQYF | - | TRBV11-2
CASSFIVTDSPLHF | - | TRBV27
CASSLSQVSDTEAFF | - | TRBV27
CASSQTGSGGDTQYF | - | TRBV7-8
CASGLVGAETQYF | - | TRBV12-5
CASGRGQADTEAFF | few | TRBV10-3
CASSLAKRRATTNTEAFF | - | TRBV7-9
CASSPVDYEQYF | - | TRBV5-1
CASGLVRGATGNTIYF | - | TRBV12-5
CASTGQASYEQYF | few | TRBV6-1
CASSLEPRSPGANVLTF | few | TRBV11-2
CSVGGDRYGYTF | - | TRBV29-1
CASSPQGSGRKSYEQYF | - | TRBV11-2
CASSLDPLDGHTGELFF | - | TRBV5-8
CASSISTGTGIWEQFF | - | TRBV5-5
CASRGTGGREQYF | - | TRBV28
CASSQDSATDTQYF | - | TRBV4-2
CATRLANTNNEQFF | - | TRBV15
CASSLTSAGDEQYF | - | TRBV5-1
CASSVTGARPDTQYF | - | TRBV9
CASSQDRGFNTEAFF | - | TRBV4-1
CASSEGQFSSGANVLTF | once | TRBV5-1
CASSLAGGRSSYNEQFF | once | TRBV7-9
CASSTRQGAGYGYTF | - | TRBV27
CASSQDLVNYGYTF | - | TRBV4-2
CASSISTDTQYF | - | TRBV5-1
CASSLGGSGSRNEQFF | - | TRBV7-8
CASSYSAGQPQHF | - | TRBV6-5
CASSRGLEETQYF | - | TRBV27
CASSAGLAGRETQYF | - | TRBV9
CASSASGSSPYEQYF | - | TRBV27
CASSPRTGGTDSPLHF | - | TRBV11-2
CASSIQGGPYEQYF | - | TRBV19
CASRSTGSGPQHF | - | TRBV27
CASSLPGGYGNTIYF | few | TRBV7-9